The 24 T cell receptor beta chains below were found in one sample sequenced in a study of graft-versus-host responses after intestinal transplantation. Only in-frame clones appear in the TCRdb table, and some are missing; sequencing was by immunoSEQ multiplex PCR. The sample includes 77,000 or so clones, 92% of them seen just once. This sample comprised PBMCs, obtained 98 days after intestinal transplantation. Source of these receptors: a human patient who received an intestinal transplant, so some T cells may come from the graft donor.

This clone has just one count. The V gene is TRBV5-1, the J gene TRBJ1-1; D gene unclear. Deletions cut 5 bases from V and 0 bases from J, with 17 bases between. The V gene's germline CDR1 is SGHRS and CDR2 YFSETQ. The CDR3 extends over 16 amino acids. CDR3 in DNA: TGCGCCAGCAGGGGTGCAGGTGTGGGCCTGAACACTGAAGCTTTCTTT. Translated: CASRGAGVGLNTEAFF.

The gene calls are TRBV6-1 and TRBJ1-6; D is undetermined. Germline CDR1 is MNHNS and CDR2 is SASEGT. V was shortened by 2 bases and J by 7 bases, with 12 bases between the two germline ends. The CDR3 runs to 15 residues. CDR3 in amino acids: CASSEMGQLNSPLHF. CDR3 nucleotides: TGTGCCAGCAGTGAAATGGGTCAGCTAAATTCACCCCTCCACTTT.

The chain carries TRBV29-1 and TRBJ2-3; D gene ambiguous. Germline lookup yields CDR1 SQVTM and CDR2 ANQGSEA. The V gene lost 3 bases and the J gene lost 7 bases, with 8 bases spanning the gap. There are 11 residues in the CDR3. This chain's CDR3 is CSVESPHTQYF. For the CDR3, the DNA is TGCAGCGTTGAGAGCCCCCATACGCAGTATTTT.

A remark on this clone: Other nucleotide sequences in the sample specify the same CDR3. The chain links TRBV5-1 to TRBJ1-2; 7 bases map to TRBD1. J gave up 2 bases and V 2 bases, and 12 bases lay outside the gene matches. The CDR3 totals 17 residues. In germline, CDR1 is SGHRS, CDR2 YFSETQ. Here the CDR3 reads CASSFRQTGPLNYGYTF. In DNA form, the CDR3 reads TGCGCCAGCAGCTTTCGTCAGACAGGGCCCCTCAACTATGGCTACACCTTC.

The chain has TRBV27 and TRBJ2-3; D possibly corresponds to TRBD1 (6 bases). CDR1 and CDR2 (germline): MNHEY, SMNVEV (reference sequence). The CDR3 has 15 amino acids. V dropped 7 bases and J dropped 3 bases, with 17 bases sitting between them. The CDR3 coding sequence is TGTGCCAGCAAACGCGACCAGGGGTGGACAGATACGCAGTATTTT. Its translation is CASKRDQGWTDTQYF.

The gene calls are TRBV30 and TRBJ2-7; D possibly corresponds to TRBD1 (6 bases). Per germline, CDR1 GTSNPN and CDR2 SVGIG (reference sequence). The length of the CDR3 is 13 residues. V shed 1 base and J shed 5 bases, with 12 bases lying between them. The CDR3 DNA sequence: TGTGCCTGGAGTGGGACTGGACAGAACGAGCAGTACTTC. This sequence encodes CAWSGTGQNEQYF.

This clone has a single count. This chain joins TRBV6-5 and TRBJ2-1; 9 bases are shared with TRBD2. J was trimmed by 8 bases and V by 0 bases; bases with no gene match: 8. Germline V lookup: CDR1 MNHEY, CDR2 SVGAGI. This CDR3 has 16 residues. This CDR3 is CASSYSSSGSSDEQFF. CDR3 nucleotides: TGTGCCAGCAGTTACTCGAGTAGCGGGAGTTCCGATGAGCAGTTCTTC.

The V call is TRBV19, the J call TRBJ1-4; D unclear. The ends were cut back, 3 bases at V and 10 bases at J, with 27 bases in the middle. Germline CDR1 reads LNHDA; CDR2 reads SQIVND (reference sequence). The CDR3 loop spans 18 amino acids. The CDR3 region has the DNA TGTGCCAGTAGTATGCTTCTAACGAGCGGGTCCCACGATAGAAAACTGTTTTTT. Amino acids: CASSMLLTSGSHDRKLFF.

The chain combines TRBV18 with TRBJ1-5; possibly TRBD1 for D (5 bases). V was cut by 0 bases and J by 9 bases, with 21 bases left in between. Germline-derived CDR1 and CDR2 are KGHSH and LQKENI. There are 17 residues in the CDR3. Written as DNA, the CDR3 is TGTGCCAGCTCACCACCACTAAAGCGAAACTGGGGCTCGCCCCAGCATTTT. Protein: CASSPPLKRNWGSPQHF.

The J gene is TRBJ1-3, the V gene TRBV11-2, with TRBD1 matching 9 bases. With 5 bases clipped from V and 4 bases from J, the junction kept 6 bases outside the gene matches. The V gene's germline CDR1 is SGHAT and CDR2 FQNNGV. CDR3 length: 15 residues. The CDR3: CASSPLQGAGNTIYF. In nucleotides, the CDR3 is TGTGCCAGCAGCCCCCTACAGGGGGCCGGAAACACCATATATTTT.

This chain joins TRBV15 and TRBJ1-2; 10 nucleotides line up with TRBD1. The CDR3 consists of 15 residues. After removal of 3 bases from V and 6 bases from J, the junction contained 7 bases not matched to a gene. CDR1 and CDR2 from the germline V gene are LNHNV and YYDKDF (reference sequence). The CDR3 bases are TGTGCCACCAGCAGTACCGGGACAGGGGCCGATGGCTACACCTTC. It translates to CATSSTGTGADGYTF.

The V gene is TRBV6-5, the J gene TRBJ2-7; D is possibly TRBD2 (6 bases). CDR3 length: 15 amino acids. Trimming took 4 bases from V and 5 from J, leaving 18 bases between them. Germline CDR1 MNHEY, CDR2 SVGAGI. The CDR3 nucleotides are TGTGCCAGCAGTTTTGGGGTACAGGAGGGACACGAGCAGTACTTC. Residues: CASSFGVQEGHEQYF.

The chain joins TRBV2 to TRBJ2-5, with 14 bases aligning to TRBD2. Trimming cost V 2 bases and J 2 bases; bases outside gene matches: 7. The CDR3 covers 18 residues. Germline V CDR1 and CDR2: SNHLY, FYNNEI. The DNA for the CDR3 is TGTGCCAGCAGTGAAAGACTAGCGGGGGGGCTCAATCAAGAGACCCAGTACTTC. It specifies CASSERLAGGLNQETQYF.

The CDR3 region is CASSISGGGVSYEQYF. CDR3 coding DNA: TGTGCCAGCAGCATCTCAGGGGGCGGGGTCTCCTACGAGCAGTACTTC. The chain links TRBV27 to TRBJ2-7; 8 nucleotides align to TRBD1. J was trimmed by 0 bases and V by 6 bases; bases with no gene match: 10. The CDR3 has 16 amino acids. Germline V gives CDR1 MNHEY, CDR2 SMNVEV (reference sequence).

The rearrangement uses TRBV6-6 and TRBJ2-3; possible D gene TRBD2, 5 bases. The ends were cut back, 5 bases at V and 4 bases at J, with 13 bases in the middle. The CDR3 has 14 residues. CDR1 is MNHNY and CDR2 is SVGAGI in the germline V gene (reference sequence). The CDR3 here is CASSAERPADTQYF. CDR3 in DNA: TGTGCCAGCAGTGCGGAGCGGCCCGCAGATACGCAGTATTTT.

CDR3: CASSFSSGSTDTQYF. CDR3 bases: TGTGCCAGCAGCTTCTCTAGCGGGAGCACAGATACGCAGTATTTT. The chain is built from TRBV7-2 and TRBJ2-3, with 8 bases matching TRBD2. After removal of 3 bases from V and 0 bases from J, the junction contained 2 bases not matched to a gene. The CDR3 has 15 residues. From germline, CDR1 is SGHTA and CDR2 FQGNSA. The full variable domain, in which reference TRBV7-2 and TRBJ2-3 provide the parts outside the CDR3, is GAGVSQSPSNKVTEKGKDVELRCDPISGHTALYWYRQSLGQGLEFLIYFQGNSAPDKSGLPSDRFSAERTGGSVSTLTIQRTQQEDSAVYLCASSFSSGSTDTQYFGPGTRLTVL.

This rearrangement joins TRBV9 to TRBJ2-2, with 7 nucleotides matching TRBD1. Trimming took 1 base from V and 3 from J; bases not matched to a gene: 3. From germline, CDR1 is SGDLS and CDR2 YYNGEE. The CDR3 loop spans 15 amino acids. CDR3 nucleotides: TGTGCCAGCAGCGTAAGGGGGCAGGACACCGGGGAGCTGTTTTTT. Its translation is CASSVRGQDTGELFF.

The genes are TRBV25-1 and TRBJ2-3; 8 bases fit TRBD2. Germline CDR1 reads MGHDK; CDR2 reads SYGVNS. The CDR3 is 15 amino acids. The J segment lost 4 bases and the V segment lost 5 bases, leaving 8 bases of the junction unmatched. The CDR3 nucleotides are TGTGCCAGCAGTAGCGGGGGCCCTCATGCAGATACGCAGTATTTT. Encoded protein: CASSSGGPHADTQYF.

The chain carries TRBV11-1 and TRBJ2-2; possibly TRBD1 or TRBD2 for D (5 bases each). CDR1 SGHAT and CDR2 FQDESV come from the germline V gene (reference sequence). The V end lost 6 bases, the J end lost 6 bases, and 17 bases lay between the germline ends. CDR3 size: 15 residues. CDR3 residues: CASRPGTGAPGELFF. In DNA, the CDR3 is TGTGCCAGCAGGCCCGGGACGGGTGCCCCCGGGGAGCTGTTTTTT.

The V and J genes are TRBV5-1 and TRBJ1-4; D remains unclear. The V end lost 6 bases, the J end lost 0 bases, and 12 bases lay between the germline ends. Germline CDR1 reads SGHRS; CDR2 reads YFSETQ. This CDR3 is built from 15 residues. The chain's CDR3 is CASKPAVSTNEKLFF. CDR3 coding DNA: TGCGCCAGCAAGCCAGCGGTATCAACTAATGAAAAACTGTTTTTT.

This clone was counted a single time. This sequence joins TRBV20-1 and TRBJ1-5; D is unresolved. This CDR3 is built from 10 residues. Trimming cost V 5 bases and J 3 bases, with 2 bases left between them. Germline V gene data show CDR1 as DFQATT and CDR2 as SNEGSKA (reference sequence). CDR3 region: CSADNQPQHF. For the CDR3, the DNA is TGCAGTGCTGACAATCAGCCCCAGCATTTT.

This clone was found a few times. The genes are TRBV5-6 and TRBJ1-3; D gene unclear. The CDR3 extends over 15 amino acids. The germline V and J ends were trimmed by 1 base and 0 bases, with 8 bases remaining between them. CDR1 and CDR2 from the germline V gene are SGHDT and YYEEEE. The CDR3 coding sequence is TGTGCCAGCAGCTTGATTCAACGCTCTGGAAACACCATATATTTT. It translates to CASSLIQRSGNTIYF.

The genes are TRBV6-5 and TRBJ2-7; D ambiguous. CDR3 length: 13 amino acids. Germline CDR1 is MNHEY and CDR2 is SVGAGI. V dropped 0 bases and J dropped 5 bases, with 8 bases sitting between them. The CDR3 reads CASSYSIGNEQYF. The CDR3 nucleotides read TGTGCCAGCAGTTACTCGATAGGGAACGAGCAGTACTTC.

The chain links TRBV5-1 to TRBJ2-1; 8 bases map to TRBD2. This CDR3 is 15 amino acids long. The V segment lost 2 bases and the J segment 5 bases; nucleotides outside the gene matches: 6. CDR1 is SGHRS, CDR2 YFSETQ, per germline. The CDR3 nucleotides are TGCGCCAGCAGCTTCTTAGCGGGACTGGACAATGAGCAGTTCTTC. The encoded protein is CASSFLAGLDNEQFF.